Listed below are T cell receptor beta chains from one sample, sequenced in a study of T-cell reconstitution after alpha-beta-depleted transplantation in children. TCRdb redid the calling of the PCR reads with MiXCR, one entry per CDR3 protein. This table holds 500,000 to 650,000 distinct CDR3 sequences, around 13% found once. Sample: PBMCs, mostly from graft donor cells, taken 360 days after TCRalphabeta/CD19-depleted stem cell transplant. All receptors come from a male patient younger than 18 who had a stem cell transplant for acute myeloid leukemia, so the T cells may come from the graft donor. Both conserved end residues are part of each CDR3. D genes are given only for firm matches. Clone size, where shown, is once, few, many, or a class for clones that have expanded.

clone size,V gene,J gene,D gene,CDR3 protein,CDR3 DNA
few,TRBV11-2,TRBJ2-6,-,CASSLDEVRARANVLTF,TGTGCCAGCAGCTTAGACGAGGTCAGGGCTAGGGCCAACGTCCTGACTTTC
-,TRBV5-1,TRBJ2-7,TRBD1,CASSLDISGGGREQYF,TGCGCCAGCAGCTTGGATATTTCAGGGGGCGGGCGAGAGCAGTACTTC
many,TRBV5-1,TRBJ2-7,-,CASSLDGRSYEQYF,TGCGCCAGCAGCTTGGACGGCCGCTCCTACGAGCAGTACTTC
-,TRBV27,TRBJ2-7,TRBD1,CASSNWTGSYEQYF,TGTGCCAGCAGTAATTGGACAGGATCGTACGAGCAGTACTTC
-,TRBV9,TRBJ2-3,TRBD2,CASSVSSRRETDTQYF,TGTGCCAGCAGCGTATCCTCAAGGCGGGAGACAGATACGCAGTATTTT
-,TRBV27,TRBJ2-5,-,CASSLGQGRWETQYF,TGTGCCAGCAGCCTGGGGCAGGGAAGGTGGGAGACCCAGTACTTC
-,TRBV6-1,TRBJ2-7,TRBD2,CASSKQGTSAAYEQYF,TGTGCCAGCAGTAAACAAGGGACTAGCGCGGCCTACGAGCAGTACTTC
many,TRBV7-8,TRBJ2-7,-,CASSLFTTAYEQYF,TGTGCCAGCAGCTTATTTACTACCGCCTACGAGCAGTACTTC
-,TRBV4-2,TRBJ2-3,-,CASSQPQGVGPSPTSTDTQYF,TGTGCCAGCAGCCAACCTCAAGGGGTGGGGCCTTCCCCTACGAGCACAGATACGCAGTATTTT
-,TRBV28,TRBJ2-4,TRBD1,CASRPQTGALGKNIQYF,TGTGCCAGCAGACCACAGACAGGGGCCCTTGGCAAAAACATTCAGTACTTC
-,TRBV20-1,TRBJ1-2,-,CSATPGNGFDYTF,TGCAGTGCTACACCAGGGAATGGGTTTGACTACACCTTC
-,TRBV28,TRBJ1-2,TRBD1,CASRAPTGGADGYTF,TGTGCCAGCAGGGCCCCGACAGGGGGCGCAGATGGCTACACCTTC
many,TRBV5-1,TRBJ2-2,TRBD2,CASSTGGLAVLTGELFF,TGCGCCAGCAGCACCGGGGGACTAGCGGTCCTCACCGGGGAGCTGTTTTTT
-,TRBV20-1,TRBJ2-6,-,CSAPDGANVLTF,TGCAGTGCTCCCGATGGGGCCAACGTCCTGACTTTC
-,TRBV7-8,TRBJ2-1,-,CASSLAGKLYEQFF,TGTGCCAGCAGCTTAGCGGGAAAGCTCTATGAGCAGTTCTTC
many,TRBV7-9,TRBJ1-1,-,CASRRTANTEAFF,TGTGCCAGCAGGCGGACGGCCAACACTGAAGCTTTCTTT
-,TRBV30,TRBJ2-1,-,CAAVRGAEQFF,TGTGCCGCGGTTCGGGGAGCTGAGCAGTTCTTC
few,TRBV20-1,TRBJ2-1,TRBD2,CSATRLAGAGEQFF,TGCAGTGCCACGCGGCTAGCGGGAGCTGGTGAGCAGTTCTTC
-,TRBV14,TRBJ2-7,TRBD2,CASSYSGGSYEQYF,TGTGCCAGCAGCTATAGCGGGGGCTCCTACGAGCAGTACTTC
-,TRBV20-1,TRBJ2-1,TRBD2,CSAASGTIYNEQFF,TGCAGTGCCGCGAGCGGGACGATCTACAATGAGCAGTTCTTC
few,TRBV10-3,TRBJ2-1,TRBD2,CAISEPGGRAPNNEQFF,TGTGCCATCAGTGAACCGGGCGGGAGGGCCCCCAACAATGAGCAGTTCTTC
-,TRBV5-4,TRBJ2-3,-,CASSLTSTDTQYF,TGTGCCAGCAGCTTGACTAGCACAGATACGCAGTATTTT
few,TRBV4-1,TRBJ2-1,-,CASSQLLNEQFF,TGCGCCAGCAGCCAACTCCTAAATGAGCAGTTCTTC
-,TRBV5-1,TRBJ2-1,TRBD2,CASSLVQPGLATYNEQFF,TGCGCCAGCAGCTTGGTCCAACCGGGACTAGCGACCTACAATGAGCAGTTCTTC
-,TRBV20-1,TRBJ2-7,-,CSADHFGGLWEQYF,TGCAGTGCTGACCACTTTGGGGGGTTATGGGAGCAGTACTTC
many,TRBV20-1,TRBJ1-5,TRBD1,CSAPGQGNQPQHF,TGCAGTGCCCCGGGACAGGGCAATCAGCCCCAGCATTTT
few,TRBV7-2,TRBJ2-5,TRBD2,CASSLRTSGSLRETQYF,TGTGCCAGCAGCCTGCGGACTAGCGGGAGCTTGAGAGAGACCCAGTACTTC
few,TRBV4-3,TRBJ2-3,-,CASSQGRLADTQYF,TGCGCCAGCAGCCAAGGTCGGCTAGCGGATACGCAGTATTTT
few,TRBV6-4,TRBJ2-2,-,CASSALAMGTGELFF,TGTGCCAGCAGTGCCCTAGCCATGGGCACCGGGGAGCTGTTTTTT
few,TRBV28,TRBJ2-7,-,CASTTWGPYEQYF,TGTGCCAGCACAACGTGGGGCCCCTACGAGCAGTACTTC
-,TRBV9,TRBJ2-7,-,CASSVVPGGRVEQYF,TGTGCCAGCAGCGTAGTCCCCGGGGGCCGTGTCGAGCAGTACTTC
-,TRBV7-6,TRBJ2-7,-,CASSPWGTPVDEQYF,TGTGCCAGCAGCCCCTGGGGGACTCCCGTCGACGAGCAGTACTTC
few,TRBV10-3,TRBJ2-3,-,CAITPFLPGVTSTDTQYF,TGTGCCATCACTCCCTTCTTGCCGGGGGTTACTAGCACAGATACGCAGTATTTT
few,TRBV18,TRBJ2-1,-,CASSPQGGSYNEQFF,TGTGCCAGCTCGCCTCAGGGGGGCTCCTACAATGAGCAGTTCTTC
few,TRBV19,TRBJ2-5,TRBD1,CASSTGTVPQETQYF,TGTGCCAGTAGTACCGGGACAGTACCACAAGAGACCCAGTACTTC
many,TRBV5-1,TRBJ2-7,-,CASSGRGTPAYEQYF,TGCGCCAGCAGCGGCCGCGGGACACCCGCCTACGAGCAGTACTTC
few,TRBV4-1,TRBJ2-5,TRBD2,CASSQDERGETQYF,TGCGCCAGCAGCCAAGATGAGCGGGGGGAGACCCAGTACTTC
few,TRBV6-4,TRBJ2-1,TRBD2,CASSDSASGRSYNEQFF,TGTGCCAGCAGTGACTCGGCTAGCGGGAGATCCTACAATGAGCAGTTCTTC
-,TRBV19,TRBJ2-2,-,CASSRGSPRTGELFF,TGTGCCAGTAGTAGGGGATCCCCCCGAACCGGGGAGCTGTTTTTT
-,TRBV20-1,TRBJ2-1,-,CSAVDGPSEQFF,TGCAGTGCTGTGGACGGGCCGAGTGAGCAGTTCTTC
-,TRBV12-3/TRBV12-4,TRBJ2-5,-,CASSLRRDRLQETQYF,TGTGCCAGCAGTTTGCGGCGGGACCGCCTCCAAGAGACCCAGTACTTC